This T cell receptor (beta chain) derives from a study of shared clonotypes between healthy human individuals. Background on the study: CD4 naive and memory got three plates each, CD8 naive two, CD8 memory one.

This clone appeared once. The antigen is undetermined. Naive CD45RA+ and memory CD45RA-negative subsets were split from CD4+ cells. CDR1 is MDHEN and CDR2 is SYDVKM in the germline V gene. The trim removed 8 bases at V and 2 bases at J, leaving 10 bases unmatched. The CDR3 totals 15 residues. Study findings and constraints: Estimated clonotype richness was generally higher in naive than memory subsets.

The assay was immunoSEQ multiplex PCR, and TCRdb's table has in-frame clones only and misses some. The sample records 2 million to 2.5 million clones, just over 90% being singletons. The TCR originated in a man younger than 30 in good health. Some clones in this sample may be carry-over from other donors' samples. The sample consisted of naive CD4+ T cells from PBMCs. Subset in this sample: CD45RA+ positively selected. The chain couples TRBV28 to TRBJ2-7, with 9 bases lining up with TRBD1. As DNA, the CDR3 is TGTGCCAGCTCACCTGGTGGGGACAGGGCCTACGAGCAGTACTTC. It translates to CASSPGGDRAYEQYF.